Each of the 22 T cell receptor beta chains below was sequenced from the same sample in a study of human T cells and chemical hapten exposure. TCRdb recomputed calls from the RACE reads with MiXCR, one row per CDR3 protein. Among some 65,000 distinct CDR3 sequences, around 6.5% were seen once, and the ten largest hold 3% to 4%. Indicated time point: healthy volunteer bleed at 6 weeks. The total RNA was obtained from whole blood that was not fractionated. Sequencing used whole blood. Source of these receptors: a female donor in good health. Some clones in this sample may be carry-over from other donors' samples.

Many counts were recorded for this clonotype. The chain combines TRBV20-1 with TRBJ2-7; D call uncertain. This CDR3 contains 13 residues. The germline gives CDR1 DFQATT, CDR2 SNEGSKA (reference sequence). V gave up 5 bases and J gave up 5 bases, with 16 bases separating them. The CDR3 DNA is TGCAGTGCTGGGCTCAGTGGACCCGACGAGCAGTACTTC. This sequence encodes CSAGLSGPDEQYF.

The chain has TRBV20-1 and TRBJ2-3; 9 bases match TRBD2. CDR3 length: 15 amino acids. CDR1 and CDR2 from the germline V gene are DFQATT and SNEGSKA (reference sequence). V lost 6 bases to trimming and J lost 3 bases; unmatched junction nucleotides: 10. This CDR3 reads CSAAQLAGATDTQYF. CDR3 coding DNA: TGCAGTGCAGCCCAATTAGCGGGAGCAACAGATACGCAGTATTTT.

The table lists this clonotype with many counts. The chain links TRBV28 to TRBJ1-2; tentatively, D is TRBD1 (5 bases). This CDR3 spans 13 amino acids. Per the germline V gene, CDR1 is MDHEN and CDR2 is SYDVKM. V gave up 1 base and J gave up 7 bases, with 10 bases separating them. The CDR3 nucleotides read TGTGCCAGCAGTTTATCGGGGAGGGGTGGCTACACCTTC. Translated: CASSLSGRGGYTF.

This clonotype has more than one count but fewer than ten. The CDR3 loop reads CASSLVGGNQPQHF. DNA of the CDR3: TGTGCCAGCAGCTTAGTAGGGGGCAATCAGCCCCAGCATTTT. The chain links TRBV7-2 to TRBJ1-5; possibly TRBD1 for D (5 bases). Between the trimmed V and J ends, which lost 1 base and 2 bases, there was a span of 6 bases. Germline V lookup: CDR1 SGHTA, CDR2 FQGNSA. The length of the CDR3 is 14 residues.

This clonotype was counted between two and nine times. The V gene is TRBV5-6, the J gene TRBJ1-5; the D is unclear. CDR1 and CDR2 (germline): SGHDT, YYEEEE. Trimming took off 4 bases at V and 4 bases at J, with 15 bases between the two ends. The CDR3 sequence is 15 residues long. CDR3 nucleotide sequence: TGTGCCAGCAGCCAGCGGCTGGGTCGGAATCAGCCCCAGCATTTT. Translated: CASSQRLGRNQPQHF.

In its sample, this clonotype was seen many times. The chain is built from TRBV20-1 and TRBJ1-3; 8 bases map to TRBD1. CDR3 length equals 13 residues. The germline V gene encodes CDR1 DFQATT and CDR2 SNEGSKA (reference sequence). V lost 6 bases to trimming and J lost 4 bases; unmatched junction nucleotides: 5. CDR3 coding DNA: TGCAGTGCGCCGGACAGGGCCGGAAACACCATATATTTT. It is translated as CSAPDRAGNTIYF.

This clonotype was recorded many times. The J gene is TRBJ1-1, the V gene TRBV20-1; D unclear. The CDR3 length is 15 residues. From germline, CDR1 is DFQATT and CDR2 SNEGSKA (reference sequence). The germline V and J ends were trimmed by 4 bases and 5 bases, with 20 bases remaining between them. CDR3 region: CSAKRSGSESTEAFF. The CDR3 region has the DNA TGCAGTGCTAAGAGATCTGGGTCTGAGTCGACTGAAGCTTTCTTT.

This clonotype was detected only a few times. The chain carries TRBV5-1 and TRBJ1-1; D ambiguous. Trimming removed 0 bases at V and 0 bases at J, with 15 bases between. Germline values: CDR1 SGHRS, CDR2 YFSETQ. The CDR3 is made up of 17 amino acids. CDR3 protein: CASSLEVRPGLNTEAFF. The CDR3 DNA reads as TGCGCCAGCAGCTTGGAAGTTCGTCCGGGTTTGAACACTGAAGCTTTCTTT.

There are many counts of this clonotype. This chain uses TRBV6-5 with TRBJ1-3; D is uncertain. CDR1 and CDR2 from the germline V gene are MNHEY and SVGAGI. The CDR3 runs 15 residues. Trimming shortened V by 6 bases and J by 1 base, and 13 bases separated the two germline ends. The CDR3 spells CASSPDAGSGNTIYF. The CDR3 nucleotides read TGTGCCAGCAGCCCCGACGCCGGGTCTGGAAACACCATATATTTT.

The table lists this clonotype with many counts. This sequence joins TRBV29-1 and TRBJ2-7; D is unclear. This CDR3 is 11 amino acids long. The germline CDR1 and CDR2 sequences are SQVTM and ANQGSEA. Trimming stripped 4 bases from V and 5 bases from J, with 9 bases between. CDR3 protein: CSVGGSHEQYF. For the CDR3, the DNA is TGCAGCGTTGGGGGATCCCACGAGCAGTACTTC.

The rearrangement links TRBV29-1 to TRBJ1-6; D perhaps matches TRBD1 (5 bases). Per the germline V gene, CDR1 is SQVTM and CDR2 is ANQGSEA. CDR3 length equals 16 residues. The V gene lost 6 bases and the J gene lost 1 base, with 16 bases spanning the gap. This CDR3 is CSVLPGGKSYNSPLHF. The CDR3 coding sequence is TGCAGCGTCCTACCGGGGGGAAAGTCCTATAATTCACCCCTCCACTTT.

CDR3 amino acids: CANSGTGNTEAFF. The DNA of the CDR3 is TGTGCCAACTCCGGGACAGGGAACACTGAAGCTTTCTTT. The chain combines TRBV6-1 with TRBJ1-1; 8 bases map to TRBD1. Germline V gene lookup returns CDR1 MNHNS and CDR2 SASEGT. V was pared by 10 bases and J by 1 base, with 5 bases of the junction left unmatched. The CDR3 has 13 amino acids.

The chain employs TRBV6-1 and TRBJ1-5; no clear D. From germline, CDR1 is MNHNS and CDR2 SASEGT. The CDR3 has 11 amino acids. V lost 8 bases, J lost 4 bases, and 6 bases lay in between. CDR3 in amino acids: CASGWNQPQHF. Written as DNA, the CDR3 is TGTGCCAGCGGCTGGAATCAGCCCCAGCATTTT.

The sample holds many counts of this clonotype. V is TRBV27 and J is TRBJ1-6; D unclear. Germline V CDR1 and CDR2: MNHEY, SMNVEV (reference sequence). The V and J ends lost 6 bases and 7 bases respectively, with 13 bases between them. The CDR3 extends over 14 amino acids. The CDR3 region has the DNA TGTGCCAGCAGCCTCCGCGGCGGCAATTCACCCCTCCACTTT. Protein sequence: CASSLRGGNSPLHF.

This clonotype showed up just a few times. This chain links TRBV6-1 with TRBJ1-1; D is ambiguous. CDR1 MNHNS and CDR2 SASEGT come from the germline V gene. The CDR3 loop spans 16 amino acids. V was pared by 4 bases and J by 0 bases, with 15 bases between. Here the CDR3 reads CASSVWAVAVNTEAFF. In DNA form, the CDR3 reads TGTGCCAGCAGTGTGTGGGCAGTCGCCGTGAACACTGAAGCTTTCTTT.

The J gene is TRBJ2-3, the V gene TRBV4-2; 7 positions match TRBD1. Per germline, CDR1 LGHNA and CDR2 YNFKEQ. V gave up 1 base and J gave up 0 bases; unmatched junction bases: 13. The CDR3 has 19 residues. CDR3 in DNA: TGTGCCAGCAGCCAAGTTCCTTTACTAGGGGGCGGTAGCACAGATACGCAGTATTTT. This encodes CASSQVPLLGGGSTDTQYF.

This clonotype was observed at least ten times. The V call is TRBV29-1, the J call TRBJ2-3, with 7 bases lining up with TRBD1. V lost 6 bases and J lost 2; bases outside the gene matches: 8. The CDR3 totals 14 residues. The V gene's germline CDR1 is SQVTM and CDR2 ANQGSEA. As DNA, the CDR3 is TGCAGCGTGGGAAGACAGGGCCCCACAGATACGCAGTATTTT. Its translation is CSVGRQGPTDTQYF.

This clonotype showed up just a few times. This chain uses TRBV6-6 with TRBJ1-2, with no clear D. V was trimmed by 5 bases and J by 6 bases, leaving 13 bases between them. In germline, CDR1 is MNHNY, CDR2 SVGAGI (reference sequence). The CDR3 consists of 13 residues. The CDR3 DNA follows: TGTGCCAGCAGTGTCGGGATGATGCATGGCTACACCTTC. Translated, it gives CASSVGMMHGYTF.

This chain connects TRBV20-1 to TRBJ1-1, with a possible D match to TRBD1 (5 bases). The CDR3 has 14 amino acids. Germline CDR1 is DFQATT and CDR2 is SNEGSKA (reference sequence). V was trimmed by 4 bases and J by 5 bases, leaving 17 bases between them. The DNA for the CDR3 is TGCAGTGCTATGACGAGGGGTAGCGGAACTGAAGCTTTCTTT. Its translation is CSAMTRGSGTEAFF.

This clonotype was counted at least ten times. The chain has TRBV3-1 and TRBJ2-3; 8 nucleotides agree with TRBD2. The CDR3 loop spans 17 amino acids. Germline values: CDR1 LGHDT, CDR2 YNNKEL (reference sequence). Trimming took 3 bases from V and 4 from J; bases not matched to a gene: 12. CDR3 DNA sequence: TGTGCCAGCAGCCATTATGACACAGCGGGAGTTCCAGATACGCAGTATTTT. It encodes CASSHYDTAGVPDTQYF.

The chain joins TRBV7-2 to TRBJ2-1, with 12 nucleotides matching TRBD2. This CDR3 spans 15 amino acids. Germline CDR1 SGHTA, CDR2 FQGNSA. With V trimmed by 5 bases and J by 2 bases, 1 base remained unmatched. CDR3 protein: CASSASGRAYNEQFF. DNA of the CDR3: TGTGCCAGCAGCGCTAGCGGGAGGGCCTACAATGAGCAGTTCTTC.

This clonotype was seen a few times. This chain connects TRBV3-1 to TRBJ1-4; D call uncertain. V dropped 5 bases and J dropped 7 bases, with 17 bases sitting between them. The germline V gene has CDR1 LGHDT and CDR2 YNNKEL (reference sequence). This CDR3 region has 15 residues. The DNA of the CDR3 is TGTGCCAGCAGCACCTGGACGCAAGCGGGTGAAAAACTGTTTTTT. It encodes CASSTWTQAGEKLFF.